This T cell receptor (beta chain) came from a study of beta chain features in type 1 diabetes. Notes on the study in general: Using cDNA template may skew counts toward highly expressing activated cells. When Type 1 diabetes patients were examined, their TCRB CDR3s proved moderately but significantly shorter in all four CD4+ subsets. TCRB rearrangement may or may not be influenced by HLA type; here this remained unresolved. Patients' naive, central memory and regulatory TCRB repertoires appeared more alike than those of healthy donors.

Purity (above 98%) was reached by all sorted populations. In this sample, this clone turned up a few times. What it recognizes is unknown. cDNA synthesis used the whole RNA isolate, giving expressed TCRB sequences. Clones were sequenced by immunoSEQ multiplex PCR, and TCRdb holds only the in-frame ones, with some missing. The repertoire includes around 140,000 clones, about 12% of them detected once, and roughly 1.3% sits in the top ten. What was sequenced was central memory CD4+ T cells from blood. This sequence was found in a man between 18 and 35 years old with type 1 diabetes.

CDR3 in amino acids: CASGSTGGFGYTF. The CDR3 coding sequence is TGTGCCAGCGGGTCGACAGGGGGCTTTGGCTACACCTTC. V usage is TRBV27 and J usage is TRBJ1-2; 10 bases align to TRBD1. CDR1 MNHEY and CDR2 SMNVEV come from the germline V gene (reference sequence). This CDR3 has 13 residues. Unmatched junction bases numbered 7, after V lost 8 bases and J lost 7 bases.